The 30 T cell receptor beta chains below all came from one sample that was sequenced in a study of neurological immune-mediated disorders. TCRdb ran MiXCR on the 5' RACE reads and lists one entry per CDR3 protein. This table has fewer than 85,000 distinct CDR3 sequences, roughly 4.5% appearing once. Material for sequencing was PBMCs. All receptors derive from a woman between 70 and 85 years old with multiple sclerosis.

The V call is TRBV7-2, the J call TRBJ2-5; D unclear. Germline CDR1 is SGHTA and CDR2 is FQGNSA. The CDR3 spans 12 residues. Trimming removed 5 bases at V and 4 bases at J, with 8 bases between. CDR3 in DNA: TGTGCCAGCAGCGAAAGACGAGAGACCCAGTACTTC. Encoded protein: CASSERRETQYF. Drawing the rest from reference TRBV7-2 and TRBJ2-5, the complete variable domain is GAGVSQSPSNKVTEKGKDVELRCDPISGHTALYWYRQSLGQGLEFLIYFQGNSAPDKSGLPSDRFSAERTGGSVSTLTIQRTQQEDSAVYLCASSERRETQYFGPGTRLLVL.

This clonotype was seen ten or more times. The gene calls are TRBV9 and TRBJ2-3; 14 bases align to TRBD2. The germline CDR1 and CDR2 sequences are SGDLS and YYNGEE. The CDR3 loop spans 18 amino acids. Trimming cost V 2 bases and J 7 bases; bases outside gene matches: 12. CDR3 nucleotide sequence: TGTGCCAGCAGCGTTACTCCGGGACTAGCGGGAGTTGGGAATACGCAGTATTTT. Its protein product is CASSVTPGLAGVGNTQYF. The whole variable domain, filled in from reference TRBV9 and TRBJ2-3, reads DSGVTQTPKHLITATGQRVTLRCSPRSGDLSVYWYQQSLDQGLQFLIQYYNGEERAKGNILERFSAQQFPDLHSELNLSSLELGDSALYFCASSVTPGLAGVGNTQYFGPGTRLTVL.

The table lists this clonotype with many counts. This chain uses TRBV6-5 with TRBJ2-6, with D unresolved. V lost 10 bases, J lost 0 bases, and 10 bases lay in between. Germline CDR1 reads MNHEY; CDR2 reads SVGAGI. The length of the CDR3 is 14 residues. As DNA, the CDR3 is TGTGCCATCCGCCCCGACTCTGGGGCCAACGTCCTGACTTTC. Translation: CAIRPDSGANVLTF.

The V and J genes are TRBV4-1 and TRBJ2-7; D unclear. The germline V and J ends were trimmed by 2 bases and 7 bases, with 21 bases remaining between them. Germline V CDR1 and CDR2: MGHRA, YSYEKL. CDR3 size: 16 residues. CDR3 sequence (DNA): TGCGCCAGCAGCCAACTCGGACGGACGAACACCGGGGAGCAGTACTTC. Protein product: CASSQLGRTNTGEQYF.

This clonotype came up many times. The V call is TRBV18, the J call TRBJ2-1; unclear D gene. Germline CDR1 is KGHSH and CDR2 is LQKENI. The CDR3 has 14 amino acids. Between the trimmed V and J ends, which lost 3 bases and 2 bases, there was a span of 8 bases. The CDR3 DNA follows: TGTGCCAGCTCACCCTCCGCGCCCTACAATGAGCAGTTCTTC. It is translated as CASSPSAPYNEQFF.

Many counts were recorded for this clonotype. This chain connects TRBV29-1 to TRBJ2-3, with 7 bases fitting TRBD1. With 7 bases clipped from V and 4 bases from J, the junction kept 11 bases outside the gene matches. Per germline, CDR1 SQVTM and CDR2 ANQGSEA. The CDR3 has 14 amino acids. The CDR3 is CSARTGMDADTQYF. CDR3 in DNA: TGCAGCGCACGGACAGGAATGGACGCAGATACGCAGTATTTT.

This clonotype was counted ten times or more. The chain uses TRBV20-1 and TRBJ2-5; 14 bases line up with TRBD2. In germline, CDR1 is DFQATT, CDR2 SNEGSKA (reference sequence). This CDR3 has 18 residues. Trimming took 6 bases from V and 2 from J; bases not matched to a gene: 14. The DNA of the CDR3 is TGCAGTGCCCGCCAACCGGGGACTAGCGGGAGTTATCAAGAGACCCAGTACTTC. Its protein product is CSARQPGTSGSYQETQYF.

This clonotype has at least ten counts. The chain has TRBV25-1 and TRBJ2-2, with 9 bases fitting TRBD2. V was pared by 7 bases and J by 8 bases, with 8 bases of the junction left unmatched. The CDR3 consists of 14 residues. Germline lookup yields CDR1 MGHDK and CDR2 SYGVNS. The CDR3 loop is CASTFSGSEGELFF. The CDR3 DNA reads TGTGCCAGCACCTTTAGCGGGAGTGAAGGGGAGCTGTTTTTT.

This clonotype was found many times. V usage is TRBV27 and J usage is TRBJ1-2; TRBD1 matches at 8 bases. Trimming at V came to 5 bases and at J to 4 bases, leaving 6 bases not matched to a gene. The germline gives CDR1 MNHEY, CDR2 SMNVEV (reference sequence). This CDR3 has 14 amino acids. In nucleotides, the CDR3 is TGTGCCAGCAGTCCCAGGGACAGGTTCTATGGCTACACCTTC. Its translation: CASSPRDRFYGYTF.

This clonotype showed up just a few times. The chain uses TRBV30 and TRBJ1-1, with 7 bases that match TRBD1. Germline-derived CDR1 and CDR2 are GTSNPN and SVGIG (reference sequence). CDR3 length equals 13 residues. Trimming at V came to 8 bases and at J to 0 bases, leaving 6 bases not matched to a gene. The CDR3 spells CARDSVMNTEAFF. CDR3 in DNA: TGTGCCAGGGACAGCGTCATGAACACTGAAGCTTTCTTT. Drawing the rest from reference TRBV30 and TRBJ1-1, the complete variable domain is SQTIHQWPATLVQPVGSPLSLECTVEGTSNPNLYWYRQAAGRGLQLLFYSVGIGQISSEVPQNLSASRPQDRQFILSSKKLLLSDSGFYLCARDSVMNTEAFFGQGTRLTVV.

This clonotype was picked up many times. This sequence joins TRBV5-1 and TRBJ2-1; 10 bases line up with TRBD1. CDR1 and CDR2 (germline): SGHRS, YFSETQ. The CDR3 runs to 16 residues. V gave up 4 bases and J gave up 1 base; unmatched junction bases: 5. Written as DNA, the CDR3 is TGCGCCAGCAGCATGACAGGGGGCGGTTCCTACAATGAGCAGTTCTTC. Translation: CASSMTGGGSYNEQFF.

As regards this clonotype: The junction differs from germline at one of its ends, possibly a read error. V and J are TRBV20-1 and TRBJ2-5, with unresolved D. Germline V gene data show CDR1 as DFQATT and CDR2 as SNEGSKA (reference sequence). The CDR3 contains 13 residues. The CDR3 loop reads CSARGRAQETQYF. CDR3 DNA sequence: TGCAGTGCCAGAGGACGCGCTCAAGAGACCCAGTACTTC.

At least ten counts were recorded for this clonotype. The chain recombines TRBV7-2 with TRBJ2-2; D gene unclear. Germline CDR1 SGHTA, CDR2 FQGNSA. Trimming left V 1 base short and J 4 bases short, with 7 bases between. This CDR3 contains 14 residues. The CDR3 protein is CASSLVQGTGELFF. The CDR3, as DNA: TGTGCCAGCAGCTTAGTGCAAGGCACCGGGGAGCTGTTTTTT.

This clonotype was observed many times. This rearrangement joins TRBV29-1 to TRBJ2-7; D unclear. CDR3 length: 14 amino acids. Germline V gene data show CDR1 as SQVTM and CDR2 as ANQGSEA. V was pared by 4 bases and J by 0 bases, with 13 bases between. The CDR3 reads CSVGRGGISYEQYF. DNA for the CDR3: TGCAGCGTTGGACGTGGCGGCATCTCCTACGAGCAGTACTTC.

This clonotype was found many times. The chain uses TRBV24-1 and TRBJ2-3; 7 bases agree with TRBD1. The CDR3 is 14 amino acids. Trimming removed 5 bases from V and 4 bases from J; junction bases left unmatched: 5. Germline lookup yields CDR1 KGHDR and CDR2 SFDVKD. CDR3 residues: CATSGAGGADTQYF. In DNA, the CDR3 is TGTGCCACCAGTGGGGCAGGGGGTGCAGATACGCAGTATTTT.

This clonotype was seen many times. The chain combines TRBV10-3 with TRBJ2-7; TRBD1 matches 7 bases. This CDR3 spans 14 amino acids. The germline gives CDR1 ENHRY, CDR2 SYGVKD. V shed 9 bases, J shed 7 bases, and the junction held 15 bases outside the gene matches. The CDR3 loop reads CAIHGTASHQEQYF. CDR3 nucleotides: TGTGCCATTCACGGGACAGCGTCCCATCAAGAGCAGTACTTC.

This clonotype was found many times. The chain couples TRBV5-1 to TRBJ2-5; D ambiguous. The CDR3 contains 13 residues. The V and J ends lost 6 bases and 1 base respectively, with 10 bases between them. Germline CDR1 and CDR2: SGHRS and YFSETQ. The CDR3 nucleotides read TGCGCCAGCAAAAAGGGTTCCCAAGAGACCCAGTACTTC. The encoded protein is CASKKGSQETQYF. The full variable domain, with the rest looked up from reference TRBV5-1 and TRBJ2-5, is KAGVTQTPRYLIKTRGQQVTLSCSPISGHRSVSWYQQTPGQGLQFLFEYFSETQRNKGNFPGRFSGRQFSNSRSEMNVSTLELGDSALYLCASKKGSQETQYFGPGTRLLVL.

In this sample, this clonotype turned up many times. The chain employs TRBV20-1 and TRBJ1-1; TRBD1 matches at 9 bases. This CDR3 is built from 14 residues. Germline V gives CDR1 DFQATT, CDR2 SNEGSKA (reference sequence). The junction had 10 bases not matched to a gene; V was cut back by 5 bases and J by 6 bases. The CDR3: CSALTGQGLAEAFF. CDR3 coding DNA: TGCAGTGCTCTTACGGGACAGGGCCTGGCTGAAGCTTTCTTT.

This clonotype has just a few counts. The gene calls are TRBV7-8 and TRBJ2-1, with D perhaps matching TRBD1 or TRBD2 (5 bases each). V was cut by 5 bases and J by 9 bases, with 17 bases left in between. The CDR3 length is 14 residues. The germline gives CDR1 SGHVS, CDR2 FQNEAQ. The DNA of the CDR3 is TGTGCCAGCAGCGTAAAGGGACCACCGGCTGAGCAGTTCTTC. Translating it yields CASSVKGPPAEQFF.

Only one count was recorded for this clonotype. V usage is TRBV20-1 and J usage is TRBJ2-1; D is perhaps TRBD2 (5 bases). There are 10 residues in the CDR3. CDR1 and CDR2 from the germline V gene are DFQATT and SNEGSKA (reference sequence). The CDR3 DNA reads as TGCAGCACGATGCGGGATGAGCAGTTCTTC. Amino acid sequence: CSTMRDEQFF.

This clonotype was recorded at least ten times. This chain uses TRBV20-1 with TRBJ2-7; D might be TRBD1 or TRBD2, each matching 6 bases. Germline CDR1 and CDR2: DFQATT and SNEGSKA (reference sequence). V lost 5 bases to trimming and J lost 6 bases, with 14 bases between them. The CDR3 extends over 12 amino acids. This CDR3 is CSAEGGIGEQYF. Written as DNA, the CDR3 is TGCAGTGCTGAGGGGGGAATCGGCGAGCAGTACTTC.

There are many counts of this clonotype. This chain connects TRBV7-3 to TRBJ2-2; weak D call: TRBD2 (7 bases). The V end was cut by 5 bases, the J end by 6 bases, with 19 bases between. The CDR3 has 16 residues. The germline V gene encodes CDR1 SGHTA and CDR2 FQGTGA. Here the CDR3 reads CASSRRGGTSSGELFF. CDR3 coding DNA: TGTGCCAGCAGCAGAAGGGGGGGCACCTCCTCCGGGGAGCTGTTTTTT. Looking up the rest from reference TRBV7-3 and TRBJ2-2 gives the full variable domain: GAGVSQTPSNKVTEKGKYVELRCDPISGHTALYWYRQSLGQGPEFLIYFQGTGAADDSGLPNDRFFAVRPEGSVSTLKIQRTERGDSAVYLCASSRRGGTSSGELFFGEGSRLTVL.

This clonotype was recorded many times. This chain links TRBV5-6 with TRBJ2-5, with 11 bases fitting TRBD2. Germline V lookup: CDR1 SGHDT, CDR2 YYEEEE. The trim removed 6 bases at V and 9 bases at J, leaving 10 bases unmatched. This CDR3 has 14 amino acids. CDR3: CASTEASGRRAQYF. The DNA of the CDR3 is TGTGCCAGCACAGAGGCTAGCGGGAGGCGGGCCCAGTACTTC.

This clonotype was recorded many times. The chain carries TRBV10-3 and TRBJ1-5; D is uncertain. The V end was cut by 2 bases, the J end by 3 bases, with 11 bases between. The CDR3 contains 15 residues. Germline CDR1 is ENHRY and CDR2 is SYGVKD. This CDR3 is CAISETDSFNQPQHF. The DNA of the CDR3 is TGTGCCATCAGTGAGACCGACTCCTTCAATCAGCCCCAGCATTTT.

This clonotype was detected many times. J is TRBJ2-3 and V is TRBV12-3 or TRBV12-4; D is perhaps TRBD1 or TRBD2 (5 bases each). This CDR3 is built from 14 residues. Trimming removed 11 bases from V and 1 base from J, with 16 bases in between. CDR3 nucleotide sequence: TGTGCCTCTGTCCGGGACCAACGCACAGATACGCAGTATTTT. It translates to CASVRDQRTDTQYF.

A few counts support this clonotype. The J gene is TRBJ1-2, the V gene TRBV12-3 or TRBV12-4, with a possible D match to TRBD1 (5 bases). The CDR3 has 14 amino acids. Trimming removed 3 bases at V and 13 bases at J, with 21 bases between. This CDR3 reads CASSFGAGPQACTF. In nucleotides, the CDR3 is TGTGCCAGCAGTTTTGGTGCGGGACCACAAGCCTGCACCTTC.

This clonotype was observed many times. The gene calls are TRBV12-3 or TRBV12-4 and TRBJ2-1; 12 nucleotides agree with TRBD2. The CDR3 covers 15 residues. V dropped 4 bases and J dropped 9; count of bases not matched to a gene: 7. The CDR3 region is CASSSGLAGRGEQFF. For the CDR3, the DNA is TGTGCCAGCAGTTCAGGACTAGCGGGAAGGGGTGAGCAGTTCTTC.

This clonotype was counted many times. In nucleotides, the CDR3 is TGCAGTGCTAATCGCGGATTCCTGGACACAGATACGCAGTATTTT. Protein: CSANRGFLDTDTQYF. This chain joins TRBV20-1 and TRBJ2-3; D remains ambiguous. The V and J ends lost 4 bases and 2 bases respectively, with 16 bases between them. CDR3 size: 15 residues. The germline CDR1 and CDR2 sequences are DFQATT and SNEGSKA (reference sequence).

J is TRBJ2-3 and V is TRBV5-1, with D possibly matching TRBD2 (5 bases). This CDR3 has 14 amino acids. V gave up 0 bases and J gave up 2 bases, with 7 bases separating them. Germline CDR1 reads SGHRS; CDR2 reads YFSETQ. CDR3 region: CASSLGGYTDTQYF. DNA for the CDR3: TGCGCCAGCAGCTTGGGAGGGTACACAGATACGCAGTATTTT.

This clonotype was recorded many times. The genes are TRBV5-5 and TRBJ2-2; D is unresolved. The length of the CDR3 is 15 residues. The germline gives CDR1 SGHKS, CDR2 YYEKEE (reference sequence). Trimming removed 5 bases from V and 2 bases from J, with 13 bases in between. CDR3 sequence (DNA): TGTGCCAGCAGGAATAGGGCCGATAACACCGGGGAGCTGTTTTTT. Translated: CASRNRADNTGELFF.